This T cell receptor (beta chain) derives from a study of T-cell memory formation after mild COVID-19. Findings and caveats of the study: A subset of responding clones appeared in pre-infection memory, suggesting cross-reactive memory joined. Clones that shrank (day 15 to 85) were balanced CD4/CD8, whereas later expanders leaned CD4+. Contracting CD4+ clones lay largely in CM and EM, with CD8+ ones residing in EMRA. Unconfirmed was the SARS-CoV-2 specificity of second-wave clones that peaked on day 37.

This clonotype was detected ten times or more. Its antigen remains unidentified. Germline loops: CDR1 MNHEY, CDR2 SMNVEV (reference sequence). This CDR3 contains 17 residues. Trimming cost V 4 bases and J 6 bases; bases outside gene matches: 9. TCRdb ran MiXCR on the 5' RACE reads and lists one entry per CDR3 protein. This table holds tens of thousands of distinct CDR3 sequences, about 15% found once. The chain recombines TRBV27 with TRBJ2-4; 13 nucleotides align to TRBD2. The TCR was taken from an adult woman who had mild COVID-19 (a few samples of this study predate the infection). Cell type and time point are not known. Sequenced: PBMCs or a T cell subset sorted from them (not recorded which). CDR3 DNA sequence: TGTGCCAGCAGTTATGGACTAGCGGGAGCCCAGGGAAACATTCAGTACTTC. It encodes CASSYGLAGAQGNIQYF.